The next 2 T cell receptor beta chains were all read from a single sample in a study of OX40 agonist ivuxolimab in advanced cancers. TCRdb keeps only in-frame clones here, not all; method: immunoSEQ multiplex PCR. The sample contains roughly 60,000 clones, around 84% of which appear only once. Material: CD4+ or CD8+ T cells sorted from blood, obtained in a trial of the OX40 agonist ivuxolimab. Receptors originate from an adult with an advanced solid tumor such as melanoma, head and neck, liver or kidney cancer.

CDR3 sequence reads: CASSLVPDSYNEQFF. CDR3 sequence (DNA): TGTGCCAGCAGCTTAGTCCCAGACTCCTACAATGAGCAGTTCTTC. This chain connects TRBV11-2 to TRBJ2-1, with D unresolved. Trimming left V 1 base short and J 0 bases short, with 7 bases between. The CDR3 length is 15 residues. From germline, CDR1 is SGHAT and CDR2 FQNNGV. The whole variable domain, remainder taken from reference TRBV11-2 and TRBJ2-1, is EAGVAQSPRYKIIEKRQSVAFWCNPISGHATLYWYQQILGQGPKLLIQFQNNGVVDDSQLPKDRFSAERLKGVDSTLKIQPAKLEDSAVYLCASSLVPDSYNEQFFGPGTRLTVL.

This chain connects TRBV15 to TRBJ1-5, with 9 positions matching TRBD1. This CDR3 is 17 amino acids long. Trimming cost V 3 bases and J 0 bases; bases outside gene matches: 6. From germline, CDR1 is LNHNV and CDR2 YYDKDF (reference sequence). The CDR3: CATSSSGTGYSNQPQHF. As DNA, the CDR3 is TGTGCCACCAGCAGCTCCGGGACAGGGTATAGCAATCAGCCCCAGCATTTT.